The rows below give T cell receptor beta chains drawn from one sample of a study of cytomegalovirus exposure and HLA in healthy donors. Profiled with immunoSEQ multiplex PCR; TCRdb holds only in-frame clones, not every one. This table holds roughly 120,000 clones, about 79% found once. The sample taken for sequencing was PBMCs. The receptors shown here come from a man aged 50-59 years in good health and CMV-seronegative. The CDR3 runs from the conserved cysteine through the conserved F or W. Each record gives: J gene, D gene, V gene, clone size, CDR3 DNA, CDR3 protein. D genes are given only for firm matches. Size is omitted from some rows. Given values are once, few, many or a class for expanded clones.

j_gene: TRBJ1-2; d_gene: .; v_gene: TRBV14; abundance: .; CDR3nt: TGTGCCAGCAGCCATTCAACCCCGGGAGCTTACACCTTC; CDR3aa: CASSHSTPGAYTF
j_gene: TRBJ2-7; d_gene: .; v_gene: TRBV2; abundance: .; CDR3nt: TGTGCCAGCAGCAGGAACGGCTACGAGCAGTACTTC; CDR3aa: CASSRNGYEQYF
j_gene: TRBJ2-7; d_gene: .; v_gene: TRBV11-3; abundance: .; CDR3nt: TGTGCCAGCAGCTTAGGGCGGCAGGGGTCCTACGAGCAGTACTTC; CDR3aa: CASSLGRQGSYEQYF
j_gene: TRBJ1-5; d_gene: .; v_gene: TRBV4-3; abundance: .; CDR3nt: TGCGCCAGCAGCCAAGATGCGAGTCAGCCCCAGCATTTT; CDR3aa: CASSQDASQPQHF
j_gene: TRBJ1-2; d_gene: TRBD1; v_gene: TRBV5-4; abundance: .; CDR3nt: TGTGCCAGCCGTCCGGGACAGGACCCCCCGGGAGGCTACACCTTC; CDR3aa: CASRPGQDPPGGYTF
j_gene: TRBJ1-6; d_gene: .; v_gene: TRBV11-2; abundance: .; CDR3nt: TGTGCCAGCAGCTTAGAGGCCCGGGGATCACCCCTCCACTTT; CDR3aa: CASSLEARGSPLHF
j_gene: TRBJ2-3; d_gene: TRBD2; v_gene: TRBV5-4; abundance: .; CDR3nt: TGTGCCAGCAGCTCCGGGACTAGCGGGGGGACCCTCCTGGGAGATACGCAGTATTTT; CDR3aa: CASSSGTSGGTLLGDTQYF
j_gene: TRBJ1-1; d_gene: TRBD1; v_gene: TRBV19; abundance: .; CDR3nt: TGTGCCAGTAGAGACAGGGGTACTGAAGCTTTCTTT; CDR3aa: CASRDRGTEAFF
j_gene: TRBJ1-5; d_gene: .; v_gene: TRBV7-4; abundance: once; CDR3nt: TGTGCCAGCAGCTTAGGGGCAGGGATCGTATCAGGACCCCAGCATTTT; CDR3aa: CASSLGAGIVSGPQHF
j_gene: TRBJ2-5; d_gene: .; v_gene: TRBV5-1; abundance: .; CDR3nt: TGCGCCAGCAGCTTGGGCCGGAGTTGGGGACTGGAGACCCAGTACTTC; CDR3aa: CASSLGRSWGLETQYF
j_gene: TRBJ2-5; d_gene: .; v_gene: TRBV4-2; abundance: few; CDR3nt: TGTGCCAGCAGCCAAGAGCCGACAGTACAAGAGACCCAGTACTTC; CDR3aa: CASSQEPTVQETQYF
j_gene: TRBJ1-5; d_gene: TRBD1; v_gene: TRBV7-9; abundance: .; CDR3nt: TGTGCCAGCAGCACTGACAGGGCCTATCAGCCCCAGCATTTT; CDR3aa: CASSTDRAYQPQHF
j_gene: TRBJ2-5; d_gene: TRBD1; v_gene: TRBV5-1; abundance: few; CDR3nt: TGCGCCAGCAGCACGGGACAGGGCGAGGGGACCCAGTACTTC; CDR3aa: CASSTGQGEGTQYF
j_gene: TRBJ2-3; d_gene: .; v_gene: TRBV4-1; abundance: .; CDR3nt: TGCGCCAGCAGCCAAGTGGCGGGGACTAGCACAGATACGCAGTATTTT; CDR3aa: CASSQVAGTSTDTQYF
j_gene: TRBJ1-1; d_gene: .; v_gene: TRBV19; abundance: few; CDR3nt: TGTGCCAGTAGTACCCCGGACACTGAAGCTTTCTTT; CDR3aa: CASSTPDTEAFF
j_gene: TRBJ2-5; d_gene: .; v_gene: TRBV7-2; abundance: few; CDR3nt: TGTGCCAGCAGCTTAGACCAGGCAGGAAGAGAAGGGTACTTC; CDR3aa: CASSLDQAGREGYF
j_gene: TRBJ2-1; d_gene: TRBD2; v_gene: TRBV19; abundance: once; CDR3nt: TGTGCCAGTAGTACCAGGACTAGCGGGGGGGAGTATGAGCAGTTCTTC; CDR3aa: CASSTRTSGGEYEQFF
j_gene: TRBJ1-1; d_gene: .; v_gene: TRBV11-3; abundance: .; CDR3nt: TGTGCCAGCAGCTTAGAGGGGGCCCGCGCCTCTGAAGCTTTCTTT; CDR3aa: CASSLEGARASEAFF
j_gene: TRBJ1-2; d_gene: TRBD1; v_gene: TRBV6-1; abundance: .; CDR3nt: TGTGCCAGCAGTGAATACGGGGGGGCGACAGGGCCTAACTATGGCTACACCTTC; CDR3aa: CASSEYGGATGPNYGYTF
j_gene: TRBJ1-2; d_gene: TRBD1; v_gene: TRBV19; abundance: few; CDR3nt: TGTGCCAGTATCGGCTTCGCCACCGGGACAGGGTCGTTGAATGGCTACACCTTC; CDR3aa: CASIGFATGTGSLNGYTF
j_gene: TRBJ1-4; d_gene: TRBD1; v_gene: TRBV4-3; abundance: few; CDR3nt: TGCGCCAGCAGCCAAGCAGGGGACAGGGGGAATGAAAAACTGTTTTTT; CDR3aa: CASSQAGDRGNEKLFF
j_gene: TRBJ2-3; d_gene: .; v_gene: TRBV4-1; abundance: once; CDR3nt: TGCGCCAGCAGCCTGACTTTGGCTCCCGATGCAGATACGCAGTATTTT; CDR3aa: CASSLTLAPDADTQYF
j_gene: TRBJ1-4; d_gene: TRBD1; v_gene: TRBV2; abundance: .; CDR3nt: TGTGCCAGCAGGACAGGGAGGGAAAAACTGTTTTTT; CDR3aa: CASRTGREKLFF